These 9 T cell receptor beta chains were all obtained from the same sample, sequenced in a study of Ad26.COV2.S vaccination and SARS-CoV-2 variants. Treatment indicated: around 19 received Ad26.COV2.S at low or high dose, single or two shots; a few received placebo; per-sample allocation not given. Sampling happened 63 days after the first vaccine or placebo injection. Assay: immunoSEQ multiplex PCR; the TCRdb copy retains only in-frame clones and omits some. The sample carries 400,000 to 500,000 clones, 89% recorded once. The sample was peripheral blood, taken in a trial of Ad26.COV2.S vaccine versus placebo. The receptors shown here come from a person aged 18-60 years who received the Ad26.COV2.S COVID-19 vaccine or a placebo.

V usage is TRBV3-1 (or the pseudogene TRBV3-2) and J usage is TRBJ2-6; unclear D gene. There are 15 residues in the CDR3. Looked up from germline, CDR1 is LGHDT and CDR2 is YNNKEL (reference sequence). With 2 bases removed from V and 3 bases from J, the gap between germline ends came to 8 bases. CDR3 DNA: TGTGCCAGCAGCCAAAACTTGGATGGGGCCAACGTCCTGACTTTC. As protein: CASSQNLDGANVLTF.

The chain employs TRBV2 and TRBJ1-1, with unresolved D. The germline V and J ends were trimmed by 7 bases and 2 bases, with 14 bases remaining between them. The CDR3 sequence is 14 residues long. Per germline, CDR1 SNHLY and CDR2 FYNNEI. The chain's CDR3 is CASTLEGFNTEAFF. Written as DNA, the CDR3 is TGTGCCAGCACGCTTGAGGGCTTCAACACTGAAGCTTTCTTT.

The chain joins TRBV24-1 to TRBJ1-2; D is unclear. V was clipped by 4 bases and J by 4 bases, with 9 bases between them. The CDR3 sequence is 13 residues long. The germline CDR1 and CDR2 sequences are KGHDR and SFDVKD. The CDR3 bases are TGTGCCACCAGTGACCCGGGCATCTATGGCTACACCTTC. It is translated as CATSDPGIYGYTF.

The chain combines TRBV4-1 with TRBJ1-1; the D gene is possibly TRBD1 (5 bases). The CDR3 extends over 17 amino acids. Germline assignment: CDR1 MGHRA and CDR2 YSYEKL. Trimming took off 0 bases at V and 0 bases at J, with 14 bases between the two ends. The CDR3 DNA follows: TGCGCCAGCAGCCAAGAAGAGGGGAGGGGCATGAACACTGAAGCTTTCTTT. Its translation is CASSQEEGRGMNTEAFF.

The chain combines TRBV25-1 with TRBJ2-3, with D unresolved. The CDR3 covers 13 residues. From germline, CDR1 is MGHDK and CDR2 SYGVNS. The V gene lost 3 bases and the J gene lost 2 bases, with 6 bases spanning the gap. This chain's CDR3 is CASSDRVTDTQYF. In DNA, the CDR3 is TGTGCCAGCAGTGACCGGGTCACAGATACGCAGTATTTT.

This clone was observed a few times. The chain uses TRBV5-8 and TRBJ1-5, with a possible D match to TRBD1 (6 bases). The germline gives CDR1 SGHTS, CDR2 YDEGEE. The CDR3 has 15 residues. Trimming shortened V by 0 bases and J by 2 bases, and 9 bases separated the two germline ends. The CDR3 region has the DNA TGTGCCAGCAGCTTGGGACAGGTGGGCAATCAGCCCCAGCATTTT. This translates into CASSLGQVGNQPQHF.

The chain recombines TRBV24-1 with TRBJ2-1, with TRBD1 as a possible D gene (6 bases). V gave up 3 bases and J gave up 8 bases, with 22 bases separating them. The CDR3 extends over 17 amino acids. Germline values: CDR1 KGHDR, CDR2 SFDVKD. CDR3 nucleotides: TGTGCCACCAGTGATCCTACAGGGCCACCTGACTCGCATGAGCAGTTCTTC. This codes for CATSDPTGPPDSHEQFF.

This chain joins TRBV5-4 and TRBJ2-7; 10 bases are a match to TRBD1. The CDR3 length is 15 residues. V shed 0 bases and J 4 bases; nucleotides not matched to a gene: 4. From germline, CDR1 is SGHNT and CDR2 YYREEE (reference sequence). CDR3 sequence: CASSLGDRGLYEQYF. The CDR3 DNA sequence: TGTGCCAGCAGCTTGGGGGACAGGGGATTGTACGAGCAGTACTTC.

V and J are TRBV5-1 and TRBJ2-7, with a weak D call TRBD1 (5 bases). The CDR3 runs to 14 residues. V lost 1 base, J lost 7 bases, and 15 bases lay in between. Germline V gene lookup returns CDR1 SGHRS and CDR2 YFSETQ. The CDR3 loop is CASSLINGAREQYF. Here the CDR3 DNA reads TGCGCCAGCAGCTTGATCAATGGGGCGCGTGAGCAGTACTTC. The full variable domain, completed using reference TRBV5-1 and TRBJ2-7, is KAGVTQTPRYLIKTRGQQVTLSCSPISGHRSVSWYQQTPGQGLQFLFEYFSETQRNKGNFPGRFSGRQFSNSRSEMNVSTLELGDSALYLCASSLINGAREQYFGPGTRLTVT.